The clone carrying this TCR beta chain was counted many times. What it recognizes is unknown. The CDR3 extends over 17 amino acids. CDR1 is SGHTA and CDR2 is FQGNSA in the germline V gene. Trimming cost V 5 bases and J 4 bases; bases outside gene matches: 7. As the template, RNA transcripts were used to amplify TCR beta CDR3 regions. RT-PCR in the first round used HTBI primers; a second-round multiplex PCR followed. TCRdb passed the multiplex PCR reads through MiXCR, listing each CDR3 protein once. Of about 1.2 million distinct CDR3 sequences listed, roughly 35% are singletons. This entry comes from a study of Graves' ophthalmopathy and Graves' hyperthyroidism. Study-level results: Ophthalmopathy progression was predicted with 55% to 71% sensitivity and approximately 72% specificity. Cross-validated, the 13-signature model showed 87.88%/81.08% sensitivity/specificity, and 80%/75% in the test set. Detected in blood as well were most expanded thyroid clonotypes with frequency above 0.001.

The TCR originated in an adult man with Graves' hyperthyroidism. The sequenced sample consisted of peripheral blood or thyroid tissue (not recorded which). The chain uses TRBV7-2 and TRBJ1-6; TRBD1 agrees at 11 bases. DNA for the CDR3: TGTGCCAGCAGCCTACGCGGGACAGGGGGGTATAATTCACCCCTCCACTTT. It yields the protein CASSLRGTGGYNSPLHF.